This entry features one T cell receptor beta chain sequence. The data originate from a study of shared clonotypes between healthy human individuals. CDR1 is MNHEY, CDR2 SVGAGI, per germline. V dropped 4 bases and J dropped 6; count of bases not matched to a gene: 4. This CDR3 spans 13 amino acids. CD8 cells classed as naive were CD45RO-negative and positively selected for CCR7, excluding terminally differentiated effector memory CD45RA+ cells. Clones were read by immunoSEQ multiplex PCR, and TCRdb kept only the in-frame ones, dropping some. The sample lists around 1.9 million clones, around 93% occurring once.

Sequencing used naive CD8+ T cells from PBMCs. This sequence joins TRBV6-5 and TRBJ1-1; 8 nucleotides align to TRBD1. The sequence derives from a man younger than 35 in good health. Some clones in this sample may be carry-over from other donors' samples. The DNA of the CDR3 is TGTGCCAGCAGTTCAGGGGGCCTCGCTGAAGCTTTCTTT. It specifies CASSSGGLAEAFF.